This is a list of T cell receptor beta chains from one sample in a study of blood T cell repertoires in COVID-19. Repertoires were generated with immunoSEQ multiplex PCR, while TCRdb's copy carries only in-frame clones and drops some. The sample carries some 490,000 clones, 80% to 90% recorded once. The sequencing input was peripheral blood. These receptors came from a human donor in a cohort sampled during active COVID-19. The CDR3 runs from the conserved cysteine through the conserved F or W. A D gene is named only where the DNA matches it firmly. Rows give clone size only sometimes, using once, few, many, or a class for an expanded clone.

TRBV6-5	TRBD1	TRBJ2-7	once	TGTGCCAGCAGCCGGACAGGGGGGAGGGAGCAGTACTTC	CASSRTGGREQYF
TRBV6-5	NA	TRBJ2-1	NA	TGTGCCAGCAGTTACTCTGGGCTACCTACCCCATATGAGCAGTTCTTC	CASSYSGLPTPYEQFF
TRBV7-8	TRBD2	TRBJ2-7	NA	TGTGCCAGCAGTAGGACTAGCGATTACGAGCAGTACTTC	CASSRTSDYEQYF
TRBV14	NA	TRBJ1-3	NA	TGTGCCAGCAGCCAAGATCTGAGTCTCTCTGGAAACACCATATATTTT	CASSQDLSLSGNTIYF
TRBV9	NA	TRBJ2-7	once	TGTGCCAGCAGCGGCTATACGGGAGAGCAGTACTTC	CASSGYTGEQYF
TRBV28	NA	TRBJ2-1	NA	TGTGCCAGCAGAAACACTCAGGGCTCCTACAATGAGCAGTTCTTC	CASRNTQGSYNEQFF
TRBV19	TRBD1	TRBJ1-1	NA	TGTGCCAGTAGTCGCACCCCAGGGGGCGCGATGAACACTGAAGCTTTCTTT	CASSRTPGGAMNTEAFF
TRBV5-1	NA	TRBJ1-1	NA	TGCGCCAGCAGCCCCGGAGGCAGGACTGAAGCTTTCTTT	CASSPGGRTEAFF
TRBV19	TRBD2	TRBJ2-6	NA	TGTGCCAGTAGTAAGACTAGCGGGAGCCCTGGGGCCAACGTCCTGACTTTC	CASSKTSGSPGANVLTF
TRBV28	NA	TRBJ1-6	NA	TGTGCCAGCAGTTTGTCCGGGAGCACCTATAATTCACCCCTCCACTTT	CASSLSGSTYNSPLHF
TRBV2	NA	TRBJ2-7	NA	TGTGCCAGCACTGAGGCGATCAGGGCCTCCTACGAGCAGTACTTC	CASTEAIRASYEQYF
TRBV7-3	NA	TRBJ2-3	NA	TGTGCCAGCAGCCTCAGGGTTCCCCCCACAGATACGCAGTATTTT	CASSLRVPPTDTQYF
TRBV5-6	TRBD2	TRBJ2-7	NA	TGTGCCAGCAGCTTGGGGTTTAGCGGGACCTCCTACGAGCAGTACTTC	CASSLGFSGTSYEQYF
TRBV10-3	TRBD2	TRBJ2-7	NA	TGTGCCATCAGTGAGGATAGCCGGGACTACCGATACGAGCAGTACTTC	CAISEDSRDYRYEQYF
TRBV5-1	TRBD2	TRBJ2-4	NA	TGCGCCAGCAGCTCTAGCGGATCTGTAGCCAAAAACATTCAGTACTTC	CASSSSGSVAKNIQYF
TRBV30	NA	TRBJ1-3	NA	TGTGCCTGTCCTGCGGGAGCCAACTCTGGAAACACCATATATTTT	CACPAGANSGNTIYF
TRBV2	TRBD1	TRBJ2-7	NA	TGTGCCAGCAGTGACATACAGGGGGCGCACTACGAGCAGTACTTC	CASSDIQGAHYEQYF
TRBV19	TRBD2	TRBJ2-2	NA	TGTGCCAGTAGTAGGGAGCGGGAGGGAAACACCGGGGAGCTGTTTTTT	CASSREREGNTGELFF
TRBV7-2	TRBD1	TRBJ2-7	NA	TGTGCCAGCACCCGGACAGGAGGCTACGAGCAGTACTTC	CASTRTGGYEQYF